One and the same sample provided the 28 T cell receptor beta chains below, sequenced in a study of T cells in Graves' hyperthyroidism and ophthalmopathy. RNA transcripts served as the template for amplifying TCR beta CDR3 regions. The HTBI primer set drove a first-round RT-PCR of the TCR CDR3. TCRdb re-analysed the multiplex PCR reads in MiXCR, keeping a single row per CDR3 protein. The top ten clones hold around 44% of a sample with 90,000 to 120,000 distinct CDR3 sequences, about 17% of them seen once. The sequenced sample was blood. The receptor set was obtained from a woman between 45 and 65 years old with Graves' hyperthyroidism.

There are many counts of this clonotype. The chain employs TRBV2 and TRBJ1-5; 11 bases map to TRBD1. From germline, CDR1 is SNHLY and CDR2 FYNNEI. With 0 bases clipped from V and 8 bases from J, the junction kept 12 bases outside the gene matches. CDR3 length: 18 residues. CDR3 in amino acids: CASSEALIGQGASKPQHF. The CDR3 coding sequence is TGTGCCAGCAGTGAAGCGCTTATAGGACAGGGGGCGTCGAAGCCCCAGCATTTT. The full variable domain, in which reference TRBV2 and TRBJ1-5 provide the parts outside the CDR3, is EPEVTQTPSHQVTQMGQEVILRCVPISNHLYFYWYRQILGQKVEFLVSFYNNEISEKSEIFDDQFSVERPDGSNFTLKIRSTKLEDSAMYFCASSEALIGQGASKPQHFGDGTRLSIL.

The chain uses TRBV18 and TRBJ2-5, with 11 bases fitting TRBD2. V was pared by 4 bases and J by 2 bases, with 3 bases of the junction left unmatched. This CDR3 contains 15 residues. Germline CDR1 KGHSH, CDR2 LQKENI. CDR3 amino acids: CASSRLAGGQETQYF. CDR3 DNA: TGTGCCAGCTCACGGCTAGCGGGAGGTCAAGAGACCCAGTACTTC.

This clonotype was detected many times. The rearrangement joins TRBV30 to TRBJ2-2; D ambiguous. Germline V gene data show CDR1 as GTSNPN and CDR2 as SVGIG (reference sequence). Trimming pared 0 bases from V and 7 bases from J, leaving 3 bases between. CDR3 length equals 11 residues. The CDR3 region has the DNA TGTGCCTGGAGTGTTGGCGGGGAGCTGTTTTTT. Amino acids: CAWSVGGELFF.

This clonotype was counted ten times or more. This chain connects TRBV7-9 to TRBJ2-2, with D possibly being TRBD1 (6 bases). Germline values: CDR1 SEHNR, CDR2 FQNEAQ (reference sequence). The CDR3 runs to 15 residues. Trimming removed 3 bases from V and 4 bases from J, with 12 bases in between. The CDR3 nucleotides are TGTGCCAGCAGCTTTCTCCAGGGGAGCACCGGGGAGCTGTTTTTT. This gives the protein CASSFLQGSTGELFF.

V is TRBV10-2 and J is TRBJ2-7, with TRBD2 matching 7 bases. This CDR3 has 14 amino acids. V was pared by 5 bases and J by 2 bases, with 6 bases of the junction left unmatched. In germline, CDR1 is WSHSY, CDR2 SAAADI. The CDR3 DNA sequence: TGCGCCAGCAGTCCGCTAGCGGTGACCTACGAGCAGTACTTC. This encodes CASSPLAVTYEQYF.

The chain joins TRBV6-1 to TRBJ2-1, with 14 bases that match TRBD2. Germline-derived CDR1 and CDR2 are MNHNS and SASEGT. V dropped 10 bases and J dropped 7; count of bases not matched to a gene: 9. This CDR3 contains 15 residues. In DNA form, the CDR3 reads TGTGCCACCGGGACCGGGACTAGCGGGGGAAATGAGCAGTTCTTC. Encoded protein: CATGTGTSGGNEQFF.

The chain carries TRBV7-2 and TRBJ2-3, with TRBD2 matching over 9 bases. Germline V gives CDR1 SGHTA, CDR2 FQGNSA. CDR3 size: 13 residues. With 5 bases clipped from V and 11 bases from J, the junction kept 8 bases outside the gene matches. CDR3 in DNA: TGTGCCAGCAGCCCGGTAGCGGGAGCTATGCAGTATTTT. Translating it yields CASSPVAGAMQYF. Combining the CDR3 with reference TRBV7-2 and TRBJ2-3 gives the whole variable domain GAGVSQSPSNKVTEKGKDVELRCDPISGHTALYWYRQSLGQGLEFLIYFQGNSAPDKSGLPSDRFSAERTGGSVSTLTIQRTQQEDSAVYLCASSPVAGAMQYFGPGTRLTVL.

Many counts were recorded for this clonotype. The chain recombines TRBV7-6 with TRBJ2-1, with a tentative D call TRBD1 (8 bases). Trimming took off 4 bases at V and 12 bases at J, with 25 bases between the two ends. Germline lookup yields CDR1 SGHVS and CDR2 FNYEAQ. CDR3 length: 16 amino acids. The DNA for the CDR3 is TGTGCCAGCAGCTCTCACAGGGGGGAAAGCGGGAAAGGGCAGTTCTTC. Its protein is CASSSHRGESGKGQFF.

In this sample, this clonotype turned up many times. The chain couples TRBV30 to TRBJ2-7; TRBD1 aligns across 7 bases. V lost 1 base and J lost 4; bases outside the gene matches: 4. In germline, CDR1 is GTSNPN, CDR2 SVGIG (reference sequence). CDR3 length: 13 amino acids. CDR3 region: CAWSGQGVYEQYF. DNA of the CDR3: TGTGCCTGGAGTGGACAGGGAGTATACGAGCAGTACTTC. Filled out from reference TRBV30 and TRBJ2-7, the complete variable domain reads SQTIHQWPATLVQPVGSPLSLECTVEGTSNPNLYWYRQAAGRGLQLLFYSVGIGQISSEVPQNLSASRPQDRQFILSSKKLLLSDSGFYLCAWSGQGVYEQYFGPGTRLTVT.

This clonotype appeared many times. DNA of the CDR3: TGTGCCAGCAGCTCCGACAAGGGGGAGACCCAGTACTTC. Its translation: CASSSDKGETQYF. The chain is built from TRBV7-3 and TRBJ2-5; maybe TRBD1 (5 bases). Trimming removed 4 bases at V and 5 bases at J, with 11 bases between. The CDR3 is 13 residues long. CDR1 SGHTA and CDR2 FQGTGA come from the germline V gene.

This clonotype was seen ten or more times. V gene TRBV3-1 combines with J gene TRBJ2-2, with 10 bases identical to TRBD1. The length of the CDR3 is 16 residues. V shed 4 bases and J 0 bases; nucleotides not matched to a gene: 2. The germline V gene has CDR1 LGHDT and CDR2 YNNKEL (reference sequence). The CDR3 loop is CASSPGQGANTGELFF. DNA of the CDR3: TGTGCCAGCAGCCCAGGACAGGGGGCGAACACCGGGGAGCTGTTTTTT. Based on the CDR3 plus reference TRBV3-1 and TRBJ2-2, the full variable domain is DTAVSQTPKYLVTQMGNDKSIKCEQNLGHDTMYWYKQDSKKFLKIMFSYNNKELIINETVPNRFSPKSPDKAHLNLHINSLELGDSAVYFCASSPGQGANTGELFFGEGSRLTVL.

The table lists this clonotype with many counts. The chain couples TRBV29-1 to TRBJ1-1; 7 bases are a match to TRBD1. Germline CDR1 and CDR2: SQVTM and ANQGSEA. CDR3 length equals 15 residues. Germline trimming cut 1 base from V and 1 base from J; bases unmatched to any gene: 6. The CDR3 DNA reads TGCAGCGTTGAAGGTACCGGGACAGCGAACACTGAAGCTTTCTTT. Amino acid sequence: CSVEGTGTANTEAFF.

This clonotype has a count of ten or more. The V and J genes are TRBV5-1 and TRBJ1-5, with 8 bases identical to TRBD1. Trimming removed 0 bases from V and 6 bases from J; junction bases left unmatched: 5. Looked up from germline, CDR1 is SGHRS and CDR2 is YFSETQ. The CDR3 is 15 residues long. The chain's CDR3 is CASSLESGGRQPQHF. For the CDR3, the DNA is TGCGCCAGCAGCTTGGAGTCAGGGGGCCGTCAGCCCCAGCATTTT.

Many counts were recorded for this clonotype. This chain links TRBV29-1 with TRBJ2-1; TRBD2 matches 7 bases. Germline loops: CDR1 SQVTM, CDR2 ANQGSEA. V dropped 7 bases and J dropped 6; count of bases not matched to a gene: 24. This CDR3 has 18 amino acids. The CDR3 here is CSGTYRAGVSLWGNEQFF. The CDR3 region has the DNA TGCAGCGGCACTTATCGGGCGGGAGTGTCACTCTGGGGCAATGAGCAGTTCTTC.

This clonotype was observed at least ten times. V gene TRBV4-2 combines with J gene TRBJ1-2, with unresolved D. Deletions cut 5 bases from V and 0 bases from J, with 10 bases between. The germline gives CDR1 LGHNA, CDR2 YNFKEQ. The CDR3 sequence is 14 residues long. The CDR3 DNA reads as TGTGCCAGCAGCGCAACGGGTCCTAACTATGGCTACACCTTC. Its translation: CASSATGPNYGYTF.

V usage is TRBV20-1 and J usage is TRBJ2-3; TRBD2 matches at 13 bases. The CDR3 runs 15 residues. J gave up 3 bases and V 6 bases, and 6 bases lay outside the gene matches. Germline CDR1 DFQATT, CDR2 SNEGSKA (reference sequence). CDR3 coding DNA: TGCAGTGCCCCTAGGACTAGCGGGAGAACAGATACGCAGTATTTT. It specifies CSAPRTSGRTDTQYF.

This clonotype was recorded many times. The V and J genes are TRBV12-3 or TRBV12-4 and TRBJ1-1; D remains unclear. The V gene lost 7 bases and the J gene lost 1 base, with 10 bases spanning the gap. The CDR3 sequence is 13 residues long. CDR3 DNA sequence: TGTGCCAGCACCGGGCCTCGGAACACTGAAGCTTTCTTT. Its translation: CASTGPRNTEAFF.

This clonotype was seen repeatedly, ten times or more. CDR3 coding DNA: TGTGCCAGCAGCTTAACGTTAGGGACAGGGGGCGCTGGGGCCAACGTCCTGACTTTC. Translation gives CASSLTLGTGGAGANVLTF. The chain carries TRBV7-3 and TRBJ2-6, with TRBD1 matching over 12 bases. Germline trimming cut 0 bases from V and 2 bases from J; bases unmatched to any gene: 5. Germline-derived CDR1 and CDR2 are SGHTA and FQGTGA. This CDR3 has 19 amino acids.

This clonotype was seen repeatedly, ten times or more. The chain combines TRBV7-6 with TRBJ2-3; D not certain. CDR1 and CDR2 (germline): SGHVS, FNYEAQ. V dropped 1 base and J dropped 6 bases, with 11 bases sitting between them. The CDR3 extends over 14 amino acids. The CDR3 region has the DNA TGTGCCAGCAGCTTAGACCCAGGCTGGGATACGCAGTATTTT. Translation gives CASSLDPGWDTQYF.

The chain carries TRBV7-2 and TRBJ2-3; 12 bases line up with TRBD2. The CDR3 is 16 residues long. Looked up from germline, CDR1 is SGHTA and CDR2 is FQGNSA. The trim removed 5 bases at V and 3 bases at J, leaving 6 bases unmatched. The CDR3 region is CASSPLAGGPTDTQYF. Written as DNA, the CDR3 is TGTGCCAGCAGCCCGCTAGCGGGAGGGCCAACAGATACGCAGTATTTT.

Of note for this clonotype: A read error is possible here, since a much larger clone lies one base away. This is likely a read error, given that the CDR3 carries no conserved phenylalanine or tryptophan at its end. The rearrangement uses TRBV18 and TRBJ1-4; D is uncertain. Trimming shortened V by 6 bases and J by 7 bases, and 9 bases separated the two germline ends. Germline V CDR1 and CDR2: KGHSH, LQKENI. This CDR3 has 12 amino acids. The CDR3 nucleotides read TGTGCCAGCTCCGGGCGATCTGAAAAACTGTTTTCT. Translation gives CASSGRSEKLFS.

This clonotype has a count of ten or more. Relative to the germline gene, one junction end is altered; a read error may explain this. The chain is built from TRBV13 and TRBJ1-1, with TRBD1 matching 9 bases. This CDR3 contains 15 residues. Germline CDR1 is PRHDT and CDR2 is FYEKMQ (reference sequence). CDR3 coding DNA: TGTGCCAGCAGCCGGTACGGGACAGGGAACAATGAAGCTTTCTTT. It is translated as CASSRYGTGNNEAFF.

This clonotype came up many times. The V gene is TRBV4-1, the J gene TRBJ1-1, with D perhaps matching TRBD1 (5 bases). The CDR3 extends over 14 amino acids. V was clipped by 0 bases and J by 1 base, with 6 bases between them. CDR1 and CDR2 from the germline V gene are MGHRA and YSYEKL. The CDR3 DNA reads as TGCGCCAGCAGCCAAGACCAGGGGAACACTGAAGCTTTCTTT. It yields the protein CASSQDQGNTEAFF.

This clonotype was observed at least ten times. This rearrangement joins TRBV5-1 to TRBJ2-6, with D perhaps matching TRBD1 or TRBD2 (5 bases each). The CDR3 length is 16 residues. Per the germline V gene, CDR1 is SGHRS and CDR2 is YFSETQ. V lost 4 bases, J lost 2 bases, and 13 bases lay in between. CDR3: CASSQGTHTGANVLTF. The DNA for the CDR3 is TGCGCCAGCAGCCAAGGGACGCACACTGGGGCCAACGTCCTGACTTTC.

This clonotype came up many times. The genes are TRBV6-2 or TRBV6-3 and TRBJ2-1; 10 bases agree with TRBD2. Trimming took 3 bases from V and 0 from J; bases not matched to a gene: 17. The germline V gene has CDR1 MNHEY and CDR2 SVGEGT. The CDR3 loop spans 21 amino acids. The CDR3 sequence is CASSYPSSSGSIKSSYNEQFF. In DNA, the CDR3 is TGTGCCAGCAGTTATCCAAGCTCTAGCGGGAGTATAAAAAGCTCCTACAATGAGCAGTTCTTC.

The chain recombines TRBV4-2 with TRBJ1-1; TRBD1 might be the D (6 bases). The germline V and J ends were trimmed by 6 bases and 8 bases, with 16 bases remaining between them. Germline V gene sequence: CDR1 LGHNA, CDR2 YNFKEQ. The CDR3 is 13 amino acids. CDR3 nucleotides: TGTGCCAGCAGTGAAGCAGGGGACCGGGAAGCTTTCTTT. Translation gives CASSEAGDREAFF.

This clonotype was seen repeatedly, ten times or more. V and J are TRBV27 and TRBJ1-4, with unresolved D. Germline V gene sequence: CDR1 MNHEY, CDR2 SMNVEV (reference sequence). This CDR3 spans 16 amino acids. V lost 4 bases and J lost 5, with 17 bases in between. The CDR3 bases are TGTGCCAGCAGTTCGCTGAGCGGAGTGGGGAATGAAAAACTGTTTTTT. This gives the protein CASSSLSGVGNEKLFF.

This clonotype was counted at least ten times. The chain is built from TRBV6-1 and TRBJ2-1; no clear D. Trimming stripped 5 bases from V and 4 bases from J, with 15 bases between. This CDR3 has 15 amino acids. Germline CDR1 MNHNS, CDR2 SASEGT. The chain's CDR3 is CASSYGLNRYNEQFF. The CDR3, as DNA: TGTGCCAGCAGTTACGGCTTGAACAGATACAATGAGCAGTTCTTC.